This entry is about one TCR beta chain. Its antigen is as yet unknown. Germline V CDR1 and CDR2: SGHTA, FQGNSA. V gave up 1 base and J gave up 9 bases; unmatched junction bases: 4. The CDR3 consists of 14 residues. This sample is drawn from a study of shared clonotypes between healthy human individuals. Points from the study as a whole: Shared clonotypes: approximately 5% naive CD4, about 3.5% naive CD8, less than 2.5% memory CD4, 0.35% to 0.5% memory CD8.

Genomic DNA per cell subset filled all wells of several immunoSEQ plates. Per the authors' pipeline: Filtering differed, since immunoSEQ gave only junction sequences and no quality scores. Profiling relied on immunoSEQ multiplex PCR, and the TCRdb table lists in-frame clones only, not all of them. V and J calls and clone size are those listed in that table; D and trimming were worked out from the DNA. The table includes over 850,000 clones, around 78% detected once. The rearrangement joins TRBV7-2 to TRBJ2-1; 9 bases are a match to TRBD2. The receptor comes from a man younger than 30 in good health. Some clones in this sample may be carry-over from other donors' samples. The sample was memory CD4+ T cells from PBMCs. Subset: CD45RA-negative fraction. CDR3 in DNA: TGTGCCAGCAGCTTAGGGGGGACTAGCCGTGAGCAGTTCTTC. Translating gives CASSLGGTSREQFF. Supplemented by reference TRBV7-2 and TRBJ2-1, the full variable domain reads GAGVSQSPSNKVTEKGKDVELRCDPISGHTALYWYRQSLGQGLEFLIYFQGNSAPDKSGLPSDRFSAERTGGSVSTLTIQRTQQEDSAVYLCASSLGGTSREQFFGPGTRLTVL.